This T cell receptor (beta chain) was captured in a study of shared clonotypes between healthy human individuals. About the research overall: Aged between 18 and 49, the donors were two women and three men.

There are 15 residues in the CDR3. V was trimmed by 3 bases and J by 3 bases, leaving 14 bases between them. In germline, CDR1 is SGHAT, CDR2 FQNNGV. General observations from the study: Across four donors, naive CD4 shared around 5.1%, naive CD8 under 4%, memory CD4 2.3%, memory CD8 0.4%.

For sorted subsets, about 200 ng DNA per replicate equaled 33,000 or so T cell genomes. Assay used: immunoSEQ multiplex PCR; TCRdb lists only in-frame clones, some missing. Here the sample spans around 700,000 clones, roughly 70% being singletons. Memory CD4+ cells were the fraction left after CD45RA+ naive selection. This clone was detected only a few times. Its antigen is not identified. The sequenced sample consisted of memory CD4+ T cells sorted from blood. Stated subset: CD45RA-negative fraction. The source is a woman aged 25-40 years in good health. This chain joins TRBV11-2 and TRBJ2-5, with TRBD2 as a possible D gene (5 bases). CDR3 sequence: CASSLGGFGKETQYF. The CDR3, as DNA: TGTGCCAGCAGCTTGGGCGGGTTCGGAAAAGAGACCCAGTACTTC. The variable domain in full, with the rest retrieved from reference TRBV11-2 and TRBJ2-5, is EAGVAQSPRYKIIEKRQSVAFWCNPISGHATLYWYQQILGQGPKLLIQFQNNGVVDDSQLPKDRFSAERLKGVDSTLKIQPAKLEDSAVYLCASSLGGFGKETQYFGPGTRLLVL.